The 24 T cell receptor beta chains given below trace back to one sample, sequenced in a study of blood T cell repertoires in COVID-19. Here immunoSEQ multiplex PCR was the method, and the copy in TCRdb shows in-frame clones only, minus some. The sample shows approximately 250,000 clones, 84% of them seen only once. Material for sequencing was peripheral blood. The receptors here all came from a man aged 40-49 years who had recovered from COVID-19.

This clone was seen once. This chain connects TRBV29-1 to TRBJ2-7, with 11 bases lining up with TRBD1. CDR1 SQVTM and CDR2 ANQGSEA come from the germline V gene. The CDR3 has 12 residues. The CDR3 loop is CSGTGGLNEQYF. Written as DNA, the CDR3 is TGCAGTGGGACAGGGGGTCTGAACGAGCAGTACTTC.

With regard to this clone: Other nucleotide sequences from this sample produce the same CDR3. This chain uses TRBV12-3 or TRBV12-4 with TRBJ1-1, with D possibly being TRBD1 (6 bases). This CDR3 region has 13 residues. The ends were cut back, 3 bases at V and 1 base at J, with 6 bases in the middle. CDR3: CASSFRGNTEAFF. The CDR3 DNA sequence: TGTGCCAGCAGTTTCAGGGGGAACACTGAAGCTTTCTTT.

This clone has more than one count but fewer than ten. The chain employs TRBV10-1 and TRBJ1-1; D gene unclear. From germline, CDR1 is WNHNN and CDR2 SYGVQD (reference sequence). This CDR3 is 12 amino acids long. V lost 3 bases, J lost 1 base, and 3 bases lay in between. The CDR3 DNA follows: TGCGCCAGCAGTGACTGGAACACTGAAGCTTTCTTT. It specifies CASSDWNTEAFF.

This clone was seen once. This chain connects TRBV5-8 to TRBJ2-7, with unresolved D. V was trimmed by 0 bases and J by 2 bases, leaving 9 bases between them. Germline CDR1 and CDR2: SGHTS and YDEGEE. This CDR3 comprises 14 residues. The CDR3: CASSLVGGTYEQYF. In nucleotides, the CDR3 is TGTGCCAGCAGCTTGGTTGGCGGTACCTACGAGCAGTACTTC.

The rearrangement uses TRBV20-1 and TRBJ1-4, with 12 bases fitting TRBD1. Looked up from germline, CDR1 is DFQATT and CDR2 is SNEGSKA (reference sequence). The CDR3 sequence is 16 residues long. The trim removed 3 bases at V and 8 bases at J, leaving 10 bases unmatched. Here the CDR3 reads CSASSYGTGGDEKLFF. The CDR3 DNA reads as TGCAGTGCTAGTTCGTACGGGACAGGGGGCGACGAAAAACTGTTTTTT.

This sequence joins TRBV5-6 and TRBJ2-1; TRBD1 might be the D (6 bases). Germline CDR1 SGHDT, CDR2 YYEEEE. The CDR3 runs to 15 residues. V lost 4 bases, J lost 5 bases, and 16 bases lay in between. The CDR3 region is CASSRTGYSHNEQFF. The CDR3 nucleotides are TGTGCCAGCAGCCGAACAGGGTATTCACACAATGAGCAGTTCTTC.

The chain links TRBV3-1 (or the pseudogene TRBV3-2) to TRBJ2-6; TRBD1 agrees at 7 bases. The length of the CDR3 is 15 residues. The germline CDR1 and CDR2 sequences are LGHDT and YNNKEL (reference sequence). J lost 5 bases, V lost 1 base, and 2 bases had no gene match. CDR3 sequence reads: CASSQGQGWANVLTF. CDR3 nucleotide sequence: TGTGCCAGCAGCCAAGGACAGGGCTGGGCCAACGTCCTGACTTTC.

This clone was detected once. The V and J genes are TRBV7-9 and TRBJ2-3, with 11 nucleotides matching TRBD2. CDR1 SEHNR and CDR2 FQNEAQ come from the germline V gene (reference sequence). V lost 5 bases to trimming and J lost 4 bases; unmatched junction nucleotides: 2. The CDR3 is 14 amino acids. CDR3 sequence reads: CASSAGLAADTQYF. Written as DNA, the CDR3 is TGTGCCAGCAGCGCGGGACTAGCGGCAGATACGCAGTATTTT. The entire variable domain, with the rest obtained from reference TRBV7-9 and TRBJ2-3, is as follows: DTGVSQNPRHKITKRGQNVTFRCDPISEHNRLYWYRQTLGQGPEFLTYFQNEAQLEKSRLLSDRFSAERPKGSFSTLEIQRTEQGDSAMYLCASSAGLAADTQYFGPGTRLTVL.

CDR3 coding DNA: TGTGCCAGCAGTTTGGTCTTCGGAGAGACCCAGTACTTC. Encoded protein: CASSLVFGETQYF. The chain couples TRBV12-3 or TRBV12-4 to TRBJ2-5; no clear D. The V end was cut by 3 bases, the J end by 4 bases, with 9 bases between. CDR3 length equals 13 residues.

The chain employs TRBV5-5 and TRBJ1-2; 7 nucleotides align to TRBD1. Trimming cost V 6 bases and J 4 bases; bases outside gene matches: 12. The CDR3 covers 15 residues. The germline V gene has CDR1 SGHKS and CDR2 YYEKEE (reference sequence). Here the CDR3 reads CASTPQTGSGYGYTF. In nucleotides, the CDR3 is TGTGCCAGCACCCCCCAGACAGGGTCGGGCTATGGCTACACCTTC.

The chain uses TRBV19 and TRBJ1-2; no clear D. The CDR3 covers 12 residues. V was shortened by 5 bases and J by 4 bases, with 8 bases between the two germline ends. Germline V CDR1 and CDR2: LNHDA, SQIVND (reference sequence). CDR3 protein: CASSPRSYGYTF. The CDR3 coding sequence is TGTGCCAGTAGTCCCCGGTCCTATGGCTACACCTTC.

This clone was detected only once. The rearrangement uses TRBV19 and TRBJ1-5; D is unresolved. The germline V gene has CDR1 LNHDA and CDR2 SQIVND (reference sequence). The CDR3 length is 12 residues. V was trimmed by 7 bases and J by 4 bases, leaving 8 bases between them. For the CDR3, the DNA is TGTGCCAGTATCGGGAGGAATCAGCCCCAGCATTTT. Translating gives CASIGRNQPQHF.

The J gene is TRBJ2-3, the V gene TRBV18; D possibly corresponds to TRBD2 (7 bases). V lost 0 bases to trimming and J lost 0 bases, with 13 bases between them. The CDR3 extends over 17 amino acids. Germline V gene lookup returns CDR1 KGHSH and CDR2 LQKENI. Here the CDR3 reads CASSPPGGGWSTDTQYF. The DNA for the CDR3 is TGTGCCAGCTCACCACCAGGCGGGGGCTGGAGCACAGATACGCAGTATTTT.

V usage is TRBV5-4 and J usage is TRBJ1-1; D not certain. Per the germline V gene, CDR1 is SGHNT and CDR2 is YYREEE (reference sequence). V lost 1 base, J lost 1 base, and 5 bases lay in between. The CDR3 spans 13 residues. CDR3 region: CASSLSQNTEAFF. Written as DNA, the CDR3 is TGTGCCAGCAGCTTGTCCCAGAACACTGAAGCTTTCTTT.

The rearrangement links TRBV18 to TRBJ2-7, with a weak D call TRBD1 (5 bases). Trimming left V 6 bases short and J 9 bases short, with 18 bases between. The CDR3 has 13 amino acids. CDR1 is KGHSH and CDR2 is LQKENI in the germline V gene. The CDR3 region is CASSYDSPLGQYF. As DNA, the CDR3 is TGTGCCAGCTCGTACGACAGCCCTCTCGGGCAGTACTTC.

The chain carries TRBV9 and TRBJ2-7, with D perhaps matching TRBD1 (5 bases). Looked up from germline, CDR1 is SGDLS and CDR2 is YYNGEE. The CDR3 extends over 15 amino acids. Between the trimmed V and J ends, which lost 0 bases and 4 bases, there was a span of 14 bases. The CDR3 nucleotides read TGTGCCAGCAGCGTAGCTGCGCAGGGCCCATACGAGCAGTACTTC. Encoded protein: CASSVAAQGPYEQYF.

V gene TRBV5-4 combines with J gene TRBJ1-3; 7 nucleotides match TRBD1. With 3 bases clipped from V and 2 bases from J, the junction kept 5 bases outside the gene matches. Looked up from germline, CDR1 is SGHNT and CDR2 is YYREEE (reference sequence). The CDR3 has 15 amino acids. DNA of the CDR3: TGTGCCAGCAGCTCAATTGACAGGGCTGGAAACACCATATATTTT. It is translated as CASSSIDRAGNTIYF. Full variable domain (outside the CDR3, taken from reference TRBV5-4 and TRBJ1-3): ETGVTQSPTHLIKTRGQQVTLRCSSQSGHNTVSWYQQALGQGPQFIFQYYREEENGRGNFPPRFSGLQFPNYSSELNVNALELDDSALYLCASSSIDRAGNTIYFGEGSWLTVV.

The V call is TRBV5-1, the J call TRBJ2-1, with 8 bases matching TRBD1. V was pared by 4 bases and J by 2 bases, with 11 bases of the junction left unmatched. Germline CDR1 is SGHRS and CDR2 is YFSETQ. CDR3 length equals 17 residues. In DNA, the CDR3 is TGCGCCAGCAGCCTTCTAGGACAGGGTTTAGCCTACAATGAGCAGTTCTTC. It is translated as CASSLLGQGLAYNEQFF. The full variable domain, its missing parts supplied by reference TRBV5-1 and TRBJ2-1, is KAGVTQTPRYLIKTRGQQVTLSCSPISGHRSVSWYQQTPGQGLQFLFEYFSETQRNKGNFPGRFSGRQFSNSRSEMNVSTLELGDSALYLCASSLLGQGLAYNEQFFGPGTRLTVL.

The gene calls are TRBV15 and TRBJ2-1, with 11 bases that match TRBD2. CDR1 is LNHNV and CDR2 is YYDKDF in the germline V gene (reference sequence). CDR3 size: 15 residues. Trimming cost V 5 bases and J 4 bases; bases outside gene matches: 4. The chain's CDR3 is CATSDRTSGYNEQFF. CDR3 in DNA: TGTGCCACCAGCGACCGGACTAGCGGGTACAATGAGCAGTTCTTC. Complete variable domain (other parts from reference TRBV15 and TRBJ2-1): DAMVIQNPRYQVTQFGKPVTLSCSQTLNHNVMYWYQQKSSQAPKLLFHYYDKDFNNEADTPDNFQSRRPNTSFCFLDIRSPGLGDTAMYLCATSDRTSGYNEQFFGPGTRLTVL.

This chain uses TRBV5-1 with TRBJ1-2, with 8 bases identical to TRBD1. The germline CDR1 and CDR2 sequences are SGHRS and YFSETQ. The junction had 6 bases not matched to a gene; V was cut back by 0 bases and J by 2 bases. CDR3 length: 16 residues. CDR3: CASSLGQGASNYGYTF. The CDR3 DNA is TGCGCCAGCAGCTTGGGTCAGGGGGCGAGCAACTATGGCTACACCTTC. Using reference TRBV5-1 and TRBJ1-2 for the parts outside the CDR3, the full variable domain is KAGVTQTPRYLIKTRGQQVTLSCSPISGHRSVSWYQQTPGQGLQFLFEYFSETQRNKGNFPGRFSGRQFSNSRSEMNVSTLELGDSALYLCASSLGQGASNYGYTFGSGTRLTVV.

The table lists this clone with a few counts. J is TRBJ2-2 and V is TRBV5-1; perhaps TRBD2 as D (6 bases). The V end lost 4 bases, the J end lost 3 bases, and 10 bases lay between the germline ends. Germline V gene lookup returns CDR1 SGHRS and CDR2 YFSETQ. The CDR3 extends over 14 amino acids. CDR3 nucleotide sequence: TGCGCCAGCAGCCCGGAGGGTTACACCGGGGAGCTGTTTTTT. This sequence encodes CASSPEGYTGELFF.

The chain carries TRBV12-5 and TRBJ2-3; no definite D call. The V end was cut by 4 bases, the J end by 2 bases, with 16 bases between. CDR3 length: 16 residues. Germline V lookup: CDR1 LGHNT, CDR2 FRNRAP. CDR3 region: CASGSPRQAHTDTQYF. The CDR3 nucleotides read TGTGCTAGTGGTTCCCCCCGACAAGCCCACACAGATACGCAGTATTTT.

The CDR3 coding sequence is TGTGCCACTCTCGAGGGGGAAGACTCACCCCTCCACTTT. Amino acid sequence: CATLEGEDSPLHF. This chain connects TRBV10-3 to TRBJ1-6; weak D call: TRBD1 (6 bases). This CDR3 is 13 amino acids long. V was clipped by 10 bases and J by 10 bases, with 17 bases between them. The germline V gene has CDR1 ENHRY and CDR2 SYGVKD.

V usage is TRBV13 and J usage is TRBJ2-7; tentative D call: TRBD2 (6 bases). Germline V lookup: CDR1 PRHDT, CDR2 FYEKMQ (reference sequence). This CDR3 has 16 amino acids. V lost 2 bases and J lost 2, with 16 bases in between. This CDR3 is CASSLWRQRRAYEQYF. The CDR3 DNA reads TGTGCCAGCAGCTTATGGCGGCAGCGGAGGGCCTACGAGCAGTACTTC. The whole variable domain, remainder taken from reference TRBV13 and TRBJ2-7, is AAGVIQSPRHLIKEKRETATLKCYPIPRHDTVYWYQQGPGQDPQFLISFYEKMQSDKGSIPDRFSAQQFSDYHSELNMSSLELGDSALYFCASSLWRQRRAYEQYFGPGTRLTVT.